This is a list of T cell receptor beta chains from one sample in a study of T cell changes during pregnancy in multiple sclerosis. Using immunoSEQ multiplex PCR, the repertoire was profiled, and TCRdb retains in-frame clones only, with some absent. The sample contains about 100,000 clones, about 90% of which appear only once. This specimen was peripheral blood, taken after pregnancy. The receptor set was obtained from a female donor with multiple sclerosis, enrolled in a pregnancy study. Each CDR3 is given with its conserved first and last residue. The D gene is left open where the match is weak. Clone size appears in some rows only: once, few, many, or a class for an expanded clone.

J: TRBJ2-3; size: -; length: 14; D: -; V: TRBV4-1; CDR3: CASSQVLVTDTQYF; DNA: TGCGCCAGCAGCCAAGTTCTAGTCACAGATACGCAGTATTTT
J: TRBJ1-5; size: -; length: 19; D: -; V: TRBV4-1; CDR3: CASSQVGGPGSYSNQPQHF; DNA: TGCGCCAGCAGCCAAGTAGGCGGTCCGGGATCCTATAGCAATCAGCCCCAGCATTTT
J: TRBJ2-7; size: -; length: 14; D: -; V: TRBV28; CDR3: CASSPPYAGREQYF; DNA: TGTGCCAGCAGTCCACCCTATGCAGGGCGCGAGCAGTACTTC
J: TRBJ2-7; size: -; length: 17; D: TRBD1; V: TRBV4-1; CDR3: CASSQRPRTGGIYEQYF; DNA: TGCGCCAGCAGCCAGCGGCCCAGGACAGGGGGTATCTACGAGCAGTACTTC
J: TRBJ2-7; size: once; length: 15; D: TRBD2; V: TRBV2; CDR3: CASSAAARGGLEQYF; DNA: TGTGCCAGCAGCGCTGCCGCGCGGGGGGGGCTCGAGCAGTACTTC
J: TRBJ2-7; size: -; length: 14; D: TRBD2; V: TRBV6-1; CDR3: CASGAGLAGYEQYF; DNA: TGTGCCAGCGGAGCGGGACTAGCTGGCTACGAGCAGTACTTC
J: TRBJ2-7; size: -; length: 13; D: -; V: TRBV29-1; CDR3: CSVEQGNLYEQYF; DNA: TGCAGCGTTGAGCAGGGAAATCTCTACGAGCAGTACTTC
J: TRBJ2-3; size: -; length: 15; D: -; V: TRBV5-4; CDR3: CASSLDIGNTDTQYF; DNA: TGTGCCAGCAGCTTGGATATCGGGAACACAGATACGCAGTATTTT
J: TRBJ2-7; size: -; length: 11; D: -; V: TRBV20-1; CDR3: CSARDSYEQYF; DNA: TGCAGTGCTAGGGACAGCTACGAGCAGTACTTC
J: TRBJ1-2; size: -; length: 15; D: -; V: TRBV27; CDR3: CASSFGGLDRYGYTF; DNA: TGTGCCAGCAGTTTCGGGGGACTAGATCGCTATGGCTACACCTTC
J: TRBJ1-2; size: -; length: 15; D: TRBD1; V: TRBV30; CDR3: CAWSHEGAGSNGYTF; DNA: TGTGCCTGGAGTCACGAGGGGGCCGGGTCGAATGGCTACACCTTC
J: TRBJ1-4; size: -; length: 16; D: -; V: TRBV28; CDR3: CASLLETGDPNEKLFF; DNA: TGTGCCAGCCTTCTTGAAACTGGAGACCCTAATGAAAAACTGTTTTTT
J: TRBJ1-6; size: -; length: 14; D: TRBD1; V: TRBV11-2; CDR3: CASSYDRDRPPLHF; DNA: TGTGCCAGCAGCTATGACAGGGACCGGCCACCCCTCCACTTT
J: TRBJ2-7; size: -; length: 12; D: -; V: TRBV30; CDR3: CAWTGGSYEQYF; DNA: TGTGCCTGGACTGGCGGTTCCTACGAGCAGTACTTC
J: TRBJ2-7; size: -; length: 15; D: TRBD2; V: TRBV4-1; CDR3: CASSQEGLAAGEQYF; DNA: TGCGCCAGCAGCCAAGAAGGACTAGCGGCTGGCGAGCAGTACTTC
J: TRBJ1-6; size: -; length: 14; D: -; V: TRBV5-1; CDR3: CASSLEQYNSPLHF; DNA: TGCGCCAGCAGCTTGGAACAGTATAATTCACCCCTCCACTTT
J: TRBJ2-4; size: -; length: 12; D: -; V: TRBV28; CDR3: CASSLGGNIQYF; DNA: TGTGCCAGCAGTTTGGGGGGTAACATTCAGTACTTC
J: TRBJ2-5; size: -; length: 11; D: -; V: TRBV7-2; CDR3: CASSQQETQYF; DNA: TGTGCCAGCAGCCAACAAGAGACCCAGTACTTC
J: TRBJ2-7; size: few; length: 14; D: TRBD1; V: TRBV6-6; CDR3: CASSPRDRFYEQYF; DNA: TGTGCCAGCAGCCCTCGGGACAGGTTCTACGAGCAGTACTTC
J: TRBJ2-2; size: -; length: 16; D: -; V: TRBV28; CDR3: CASSLLTQANTGELFF; DNA: TGTGCCAGCAGTTTATTAACACAGGCGAACACCGGGGAGCTGTTTTTT
J: TRBJ1-5; size: -; length: 15; D: TRBD1; V: TRBV7-2; CDR3: CASSLEQGRVQPQHF; DNA: TGTGCCAGCAGCTTAGAACAGGGGCGCGTTCAGCCCCAGCATTTT
J: TRBJ2-7; size: -; length: 18; D: TRBD2; V: TRBV2; CDR3: CASSEVVSLTSGSYEQYF; DNA: TGTGCCAGCAGTGAAGTTGTTTCTTTGACTAGCGGATCCTACGAGCAGTACTTC
J: TRBJ2-2; size: -; length: 16; D: -; V: TRBV5-4; CDR3: CASSRGPDINTGELFF; DNA: TGTGCCAGCAGTCGAGGGCCAGATATTAACACCGGGGAGCTGTTTTTT
J: TRBJ2-1; size: -; length: 14; D: TRBD2; V: TRBV9; CDR3: CASSVGRERNEQFF; DNA: TGTGCCAGCAGCGTAGGGCGGGAGCGCAATGAGCAGTTCTTC
J: TRBJ2-7; size: -; length: 13; D: -; V: TRBV5-8; CDR3: CASSFGASYEQYF; DNA: TGTGCCAGCAGCTTTGGGGCTTCCTACGAGCAGTACTTC
J: TRBJ2-1; size: -; length: 16; D: TRBD2; V: TRBV7-9; CDR3: CASSLWGLAGDNEQFF; DNA: TGTGCCAGCAGCTTATGGGGACTAGCAGGCGACAATGAGCAGTTCTTC